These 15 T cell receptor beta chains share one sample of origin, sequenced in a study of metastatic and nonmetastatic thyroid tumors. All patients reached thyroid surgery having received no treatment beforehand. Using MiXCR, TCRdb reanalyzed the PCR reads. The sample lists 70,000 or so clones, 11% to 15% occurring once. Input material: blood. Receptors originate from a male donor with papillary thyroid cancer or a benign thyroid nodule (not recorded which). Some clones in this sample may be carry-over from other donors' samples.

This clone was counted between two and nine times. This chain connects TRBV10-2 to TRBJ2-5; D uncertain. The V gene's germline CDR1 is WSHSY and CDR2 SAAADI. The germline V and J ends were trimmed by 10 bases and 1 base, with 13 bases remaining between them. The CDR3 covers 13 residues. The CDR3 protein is CAISAYIQETQYF. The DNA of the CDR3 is TGCGCCATCTCTGCGTACATCCAAGAGACCCAGTACTTC.

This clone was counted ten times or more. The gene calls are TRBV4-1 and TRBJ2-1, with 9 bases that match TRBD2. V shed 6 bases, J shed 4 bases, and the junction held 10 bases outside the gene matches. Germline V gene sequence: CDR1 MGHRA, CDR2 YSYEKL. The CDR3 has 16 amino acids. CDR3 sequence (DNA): TGCGCCAGCAGGGAGGTTGGGAGCGGGAGGTACAATGAGCAGTTCTTC. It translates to CASREVGSGRYNEQFF.

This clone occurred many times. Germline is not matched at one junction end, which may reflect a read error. The CDR3 is CASSTGTGFLDF. For the CDR3, the DNA is TGTGCCAGTAGTACAGGGACAGGTTTTTTGGATTTT. The rearrangement uses TRBV19 and TRBJ1-5; TRBD1 matches at 8 bases. CDR1 LNHDA and CDR2 SQIVND come from the germline V gene (reference sequence). The CDR3 totals 12 residues.

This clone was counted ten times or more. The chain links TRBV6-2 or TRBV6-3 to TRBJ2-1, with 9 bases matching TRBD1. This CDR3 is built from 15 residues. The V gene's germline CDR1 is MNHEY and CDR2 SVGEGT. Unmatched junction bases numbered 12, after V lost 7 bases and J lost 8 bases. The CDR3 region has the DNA TGTGCCAGCACTCAGCGGACAGGGGATGTCGATGAGCAGTTCTTC. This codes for CASTQRTGDVDEQFF.

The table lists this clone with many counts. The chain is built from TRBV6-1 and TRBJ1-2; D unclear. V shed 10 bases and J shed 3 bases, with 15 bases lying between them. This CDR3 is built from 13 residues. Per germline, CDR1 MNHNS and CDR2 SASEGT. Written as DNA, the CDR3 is TGTGCCACCTCACCCGGCGCGGACTATGGCTACACCTTC. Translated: CATSPGADYGYTF.

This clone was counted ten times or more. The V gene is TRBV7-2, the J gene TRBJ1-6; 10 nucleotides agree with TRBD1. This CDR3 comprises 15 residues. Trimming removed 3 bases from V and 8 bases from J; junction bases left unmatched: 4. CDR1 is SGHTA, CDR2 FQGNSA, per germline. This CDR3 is CASSFDRGLDSPLHF. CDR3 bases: TGTGCCAGCAGCTTCGACAGGGGGCTGGATTCACCCCTCCACTTT. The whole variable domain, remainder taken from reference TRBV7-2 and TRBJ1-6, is GAGVSQSPSNKVTEKGKDVELRCDPISGHTALYWYRQSLGQGLEFLIYFQGNSAPDKSGLPSDRFSAERTGGSVSTLTIQRTQQEDSAVYLCASSFDRGLDSPLHFGNGTRLTVT.

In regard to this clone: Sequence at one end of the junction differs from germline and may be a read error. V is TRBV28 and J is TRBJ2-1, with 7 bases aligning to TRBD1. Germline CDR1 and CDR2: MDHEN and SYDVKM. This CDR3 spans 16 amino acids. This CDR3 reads CASSSLDREEYNDQFF. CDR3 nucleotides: TGTGCCAGCAGTTCCCTCGACAGGGAAGAATACAATGATCAGTTCTTC.

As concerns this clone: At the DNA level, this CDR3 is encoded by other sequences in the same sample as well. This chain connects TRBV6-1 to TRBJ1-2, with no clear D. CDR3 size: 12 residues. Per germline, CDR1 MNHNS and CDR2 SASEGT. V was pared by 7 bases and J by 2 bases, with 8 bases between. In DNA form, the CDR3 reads TGTGCCAGCATCCGGGGAAACTATGGCTACACCTTC. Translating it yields CASIRGNYGYTF.

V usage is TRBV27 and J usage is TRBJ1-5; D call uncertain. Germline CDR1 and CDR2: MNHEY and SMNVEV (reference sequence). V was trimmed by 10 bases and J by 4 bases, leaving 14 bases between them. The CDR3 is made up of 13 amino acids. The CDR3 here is CANSITENQPQHF. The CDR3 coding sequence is TGTGCCAACAGCATTACAGAGAATCAGCCCCAGCATTTT.

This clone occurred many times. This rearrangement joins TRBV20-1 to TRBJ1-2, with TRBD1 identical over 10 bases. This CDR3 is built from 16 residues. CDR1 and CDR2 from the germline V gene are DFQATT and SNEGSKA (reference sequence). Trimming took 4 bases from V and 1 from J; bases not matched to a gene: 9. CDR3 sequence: CSAKRDRGSINYGYTF. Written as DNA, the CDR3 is TGCAGTGCTAAACGGGACAGGGGAAGTATTAACTATGGCTACACCTTC.

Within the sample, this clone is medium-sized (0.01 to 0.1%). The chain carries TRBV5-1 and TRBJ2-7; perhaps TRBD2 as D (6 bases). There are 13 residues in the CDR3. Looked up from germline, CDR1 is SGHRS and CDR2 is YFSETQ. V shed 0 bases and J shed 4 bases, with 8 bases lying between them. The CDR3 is CASSLAGRYEQYF. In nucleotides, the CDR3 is TGCGCCAGCAGCTTGGCGGGGAGGTACGAGCAGTACTTC.

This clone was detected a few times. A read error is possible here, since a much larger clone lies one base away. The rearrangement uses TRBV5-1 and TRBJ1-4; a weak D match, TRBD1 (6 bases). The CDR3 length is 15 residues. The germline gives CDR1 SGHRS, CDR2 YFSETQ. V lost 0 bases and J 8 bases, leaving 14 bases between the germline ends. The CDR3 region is CASSLAGTLGEKLFF. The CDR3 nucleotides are TGCGCCAGCAGCTTGGCCGGGACATTGGGAGAAAAACTGTTTTTT.

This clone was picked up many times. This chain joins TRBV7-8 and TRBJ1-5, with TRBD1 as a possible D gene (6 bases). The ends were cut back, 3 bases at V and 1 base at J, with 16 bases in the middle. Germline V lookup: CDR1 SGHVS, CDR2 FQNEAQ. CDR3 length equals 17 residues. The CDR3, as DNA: TGTGCCAGCAGCTTTGGACCAGGGACATTCAGCAATCAGCCCCAGCATTTT. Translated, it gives CASSFGPGTFSNQPQHF.

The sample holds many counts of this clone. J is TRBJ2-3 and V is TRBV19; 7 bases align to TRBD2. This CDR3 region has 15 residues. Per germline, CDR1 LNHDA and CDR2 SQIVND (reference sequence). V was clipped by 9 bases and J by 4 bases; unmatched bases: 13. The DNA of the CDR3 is TGTGCCAGCAGTTTACGGCGGGAGAAGGCAGATACGCAGTATTTT. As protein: CASSLRREKADTQYF.

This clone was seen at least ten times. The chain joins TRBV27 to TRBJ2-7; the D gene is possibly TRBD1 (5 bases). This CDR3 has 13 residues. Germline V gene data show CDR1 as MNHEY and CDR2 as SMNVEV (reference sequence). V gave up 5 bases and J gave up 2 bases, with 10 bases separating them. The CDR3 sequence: CASSNGQTYEQYF. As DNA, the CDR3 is TGTGCCAGCAGTAACGGACAAACCTACGAGCAGTACTTC.